This record covers a single TCR beta chain. This sample is part of a study of technical replicates of blood from a handful of donors. With 0 bases removed from V and 9 bases from J, the gap between germline ends came to 15 bases. This CDR3 contains 15 residues. The germline V gene encodes CDR1 ENHRY and CDR2 SYGVKD. Clones were sequenced by immunoSEQ multiplex PCR, and TCRdb holds only the in-frame ones, with some missing. The data show 13,000 or so clones, just over 85% seen once. This TCR was sampled from a human donor in good health. Input material: PBMCs. The chain is built from TRBV10-3 and TRBJ1-5; D call uncertain. The CDR3 DNA is TGTGCCATCAGTGAGTCGAACGAGGTTACAAGGCCCCAGCATTTT. Its protein is CAISESNEVTRPQHF.